What follows are 3 T cell receptor beta chains derived from one specimen sequenced in a study of technical replicates of blood from several donors. The assay was immunoSEQ multiplex PCR, and TCRdb's table has in-frame clones only and misses some. The sample carries around 84,000 clones, roughly 98% recorded once. Sequenced input: T cells isolated from PBMCs. Receptor source: a human donor in good health.

The chain combines TRBV10-1 with TRBJ2-7, with 9 positions matching TRBD1. This CDR3 comprises 15 residues. CDR1 is WNHNN and CDR2 is SYGVQD in the germline V gene (reference sequence). V trimming: 3 bases; J trimming: 3 bases; junction bases outside the gene matches: 6. The DNA of the CDR3 is TGCGCCAGCAGTGAACCGGGACAGGGAAACTACGAGCAGTACTTC. Its translation: CASSEPGQGNYEQYF.

CDR3 residues: CAISAWAGGFQETQYF. CDR3 in DNA: TGTGCCATCAGTGCGTGGGCGGGAGGGTTCCAAGAGACCCAGTACTTC. The chain joins TRBV10-3 to TRBJ2-5; the match to TRBD2 covers 9 bases. Germline V gene sequence: CDR1 ENHRY, CDR2 SYGVKD. CDR3 length: 16 amino acids. Unmatched junction bases numbered 7, after V lost 4 bases and J lost 1 base.

This sequence joins TRBV28 and TRBJ1-5; D might be TRBD1 (5 bases). The length of the CDR3 is 15 residues. The germline V and J ends were trimmed by 3 bases and 0 bases, with 9 bases remaining between them. Germline V lookup: CDR1 MDHEN, CDR2 SYDVKM. CDR3 amino acids: CASSFTGTSNQPQHF. Here the CDR3 DNA reads TGTGCCAGCAGTTTCACAGGAACTAGCAATCAGCCCCAGCATTTT.